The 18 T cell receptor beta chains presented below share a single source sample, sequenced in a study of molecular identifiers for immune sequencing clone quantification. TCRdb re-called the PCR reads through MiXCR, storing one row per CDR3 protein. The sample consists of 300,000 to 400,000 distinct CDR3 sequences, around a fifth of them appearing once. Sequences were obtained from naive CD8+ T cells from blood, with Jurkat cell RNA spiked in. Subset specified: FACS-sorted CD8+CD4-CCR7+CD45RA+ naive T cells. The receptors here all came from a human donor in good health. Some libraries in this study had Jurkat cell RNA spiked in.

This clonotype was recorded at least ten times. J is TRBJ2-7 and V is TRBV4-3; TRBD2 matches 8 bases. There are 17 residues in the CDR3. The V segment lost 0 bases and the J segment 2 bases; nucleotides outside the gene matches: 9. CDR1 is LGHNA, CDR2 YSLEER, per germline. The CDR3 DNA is TGCGCCAGCAGCCAAGAGGTAGCGGGACTCGGAACCTACGAGCAGTACTTC. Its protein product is CASSQEVAGLGTYEQYF.

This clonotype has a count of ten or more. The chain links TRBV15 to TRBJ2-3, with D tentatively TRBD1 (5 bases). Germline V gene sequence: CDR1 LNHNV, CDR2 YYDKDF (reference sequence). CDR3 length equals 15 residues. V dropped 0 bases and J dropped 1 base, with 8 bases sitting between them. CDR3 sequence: CATSRDRVGTDTQYF. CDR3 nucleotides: TGTGCCACCAGCAGAGACAGGGTGGGCACAGATACGCAGTATTTT.

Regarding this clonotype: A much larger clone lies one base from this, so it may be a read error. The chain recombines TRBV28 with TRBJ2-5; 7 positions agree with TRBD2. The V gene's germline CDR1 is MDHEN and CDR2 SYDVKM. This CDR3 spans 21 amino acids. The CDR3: CASSLSPLLFGRTGGRETLYF. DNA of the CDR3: TGTGCCAGCAGTTTATCCCCTCTCCTCTTCGGGAGGACGGGAGGAAGAGAGACCCTGTACTTC. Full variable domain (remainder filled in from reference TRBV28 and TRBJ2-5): DVKVTQSSRYLVKRTGEKVFLECVQDMDHENMFWYRQDPGLGLRLIYFSYDVKMKEKGDIPEGYSVSREKKERFSLILESASTNQTSMYLCASSLSPLLFGRTGGRETLYFGPGTRLLVL.

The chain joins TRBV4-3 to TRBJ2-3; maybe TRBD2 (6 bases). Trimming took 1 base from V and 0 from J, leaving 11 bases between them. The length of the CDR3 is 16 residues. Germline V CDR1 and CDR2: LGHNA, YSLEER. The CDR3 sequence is CASSQVFLASTDTQYF. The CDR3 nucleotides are TGCGCCAGCAGCCAAGTTTTCCTAGCGAGCACAGATACGCAGTATTTT.

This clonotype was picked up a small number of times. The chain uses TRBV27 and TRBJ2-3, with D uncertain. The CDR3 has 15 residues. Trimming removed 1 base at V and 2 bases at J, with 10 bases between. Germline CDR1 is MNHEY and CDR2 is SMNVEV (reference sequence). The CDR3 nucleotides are TGTGCCAGCAGTTTATTTGGGCGTACCACAGATACGCAGTATTTT. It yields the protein CASSLFGRTTDTQYF.

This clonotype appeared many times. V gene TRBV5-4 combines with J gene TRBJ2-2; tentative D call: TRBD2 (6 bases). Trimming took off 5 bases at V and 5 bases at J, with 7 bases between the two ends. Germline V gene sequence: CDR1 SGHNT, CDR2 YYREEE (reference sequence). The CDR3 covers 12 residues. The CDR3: CASRAGTGELFF. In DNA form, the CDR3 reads TGTGCCAGCAGGGCGGGGACCGGGGAGCTGTTTTTT. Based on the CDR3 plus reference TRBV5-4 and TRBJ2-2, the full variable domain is ETGVTQSPTHLIKTRGQQVTLRCSSQSGHNTVSWYQQALGQGPQFIFQYYREEENGRGNFPPRFSGLQFPNYSSELNVNALELDDSALYLCASRAGTGELFFGEGSRLTVL.

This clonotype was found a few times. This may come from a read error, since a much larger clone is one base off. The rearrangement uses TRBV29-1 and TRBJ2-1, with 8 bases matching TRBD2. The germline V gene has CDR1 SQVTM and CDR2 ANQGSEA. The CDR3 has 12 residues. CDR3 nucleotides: TGCAGCGTTACTAGCGGCCGGAATGAGCAGCTCTTC. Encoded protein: CSVTSGRNEQLF.

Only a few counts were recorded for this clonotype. As DNA, the CDR3 is TGCAGTGCTAACGACAGGGGGCGAGGGACCTACGAGCAGTACTTC. As protein: CSANDRGRGTYEQYF. The rearrangement uses TRBV20-1 and TRBJ2-7; 10 bases are shared with TRBD1. This CDR3 has 15 residues. The ends lost 4 bases at V and 2 bases at J; junction bases unmatched: 8. Germline V gene lookup returns CDR1 DFQATT and CDR2 SNEGSKA (reference sequence).

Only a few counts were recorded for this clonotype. The CDR3 sequence: CASTTGAGVSNEQFF. CDR3 DNA: TGCGCCAGCACCACCGGGGCGGGAGTAAGTAATGAGCAGTTCTTC. This chain connects TRBV10-2 to TRBJ2-1; 7 bases line up with TRBD2. CDR3 length: 15 residues. The germline CDR1 and CDR2 sequences are WSHSY and SAAADI. The V segment lost 7 bases and the J segment 7 bases; nucleotides outside the gene matches: 13.

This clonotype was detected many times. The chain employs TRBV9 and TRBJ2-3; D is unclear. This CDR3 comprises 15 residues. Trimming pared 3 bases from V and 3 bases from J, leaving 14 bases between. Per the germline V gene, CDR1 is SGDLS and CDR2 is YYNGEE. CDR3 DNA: TGTGCCAGCAGCGCCTGGCCGTGGGCGACAGATACGCAGTATTTT. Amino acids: CASSAWPWATDTQYF.

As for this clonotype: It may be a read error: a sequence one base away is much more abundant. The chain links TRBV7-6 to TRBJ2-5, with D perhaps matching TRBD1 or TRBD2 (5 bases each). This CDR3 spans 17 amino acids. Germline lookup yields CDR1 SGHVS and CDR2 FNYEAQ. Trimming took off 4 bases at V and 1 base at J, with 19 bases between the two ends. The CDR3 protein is CASSSYPPGDGQETQYF. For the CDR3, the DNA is TGTGCCAGCAGCTCCTACCCCCCCGGGGACGGCCAAGAGACCCAGTACTTC.

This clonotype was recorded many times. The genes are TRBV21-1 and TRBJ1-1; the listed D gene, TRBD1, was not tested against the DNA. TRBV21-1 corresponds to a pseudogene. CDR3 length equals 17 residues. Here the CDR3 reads CASSKYTGDFFNTEAFF. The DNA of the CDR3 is TGTGCCAGCAGCAAATACACGGGGGATTTCTTCAACACTGAAGCTTTCTTT.

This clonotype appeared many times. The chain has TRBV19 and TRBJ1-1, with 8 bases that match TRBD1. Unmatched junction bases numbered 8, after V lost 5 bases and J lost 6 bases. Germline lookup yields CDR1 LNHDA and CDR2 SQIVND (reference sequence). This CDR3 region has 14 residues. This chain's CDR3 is CASSYRVRGPEAFF. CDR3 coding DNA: TGTGCCAGTAGTTACAGGGTCAGGGGGCCTGAAGCTTTCTTT.

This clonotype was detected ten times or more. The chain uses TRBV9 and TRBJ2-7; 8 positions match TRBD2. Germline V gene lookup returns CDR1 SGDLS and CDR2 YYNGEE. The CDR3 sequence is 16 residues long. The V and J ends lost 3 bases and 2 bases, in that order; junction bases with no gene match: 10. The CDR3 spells CASSEGSGSRTYEQYF. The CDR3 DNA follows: TGTGCCAGCAGCGAGGGGAGCGGGAGTCGGACCTACGAGCAGTACTTC.

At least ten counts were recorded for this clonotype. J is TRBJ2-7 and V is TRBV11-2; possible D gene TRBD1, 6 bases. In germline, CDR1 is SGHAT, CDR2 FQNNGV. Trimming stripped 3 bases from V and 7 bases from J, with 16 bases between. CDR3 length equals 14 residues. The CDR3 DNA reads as TGTGCCAGCAGCTTCCACACAGGGTCCGGGGAGCAGTACTTC. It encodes CASSFHTGSGEQYF.

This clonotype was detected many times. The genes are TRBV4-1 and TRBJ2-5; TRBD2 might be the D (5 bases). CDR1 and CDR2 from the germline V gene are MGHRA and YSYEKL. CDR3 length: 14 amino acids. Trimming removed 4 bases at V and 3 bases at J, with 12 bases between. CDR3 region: CASSPGLREETQYF. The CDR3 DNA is TGCGCCAGCAGCCCGGGTCTGCGGGAAGAGACCCAGTACTTC.

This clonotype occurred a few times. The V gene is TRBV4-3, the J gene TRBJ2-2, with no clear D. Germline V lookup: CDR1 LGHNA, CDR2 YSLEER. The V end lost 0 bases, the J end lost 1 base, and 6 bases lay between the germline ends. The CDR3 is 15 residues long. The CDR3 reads CASSQEPKNTGELFF. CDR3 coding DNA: TGCGCCAGCAGCCAAGAACCTAAGAACACCGGGGAGCTGTTTTTT.

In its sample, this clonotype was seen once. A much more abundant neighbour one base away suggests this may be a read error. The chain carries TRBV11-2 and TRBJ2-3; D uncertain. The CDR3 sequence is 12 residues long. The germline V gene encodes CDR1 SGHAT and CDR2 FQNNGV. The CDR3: CASSLSQDTRYF. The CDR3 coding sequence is TGTGCCAGCAGCTTATCCCAAGATACGCGGTATTTT.